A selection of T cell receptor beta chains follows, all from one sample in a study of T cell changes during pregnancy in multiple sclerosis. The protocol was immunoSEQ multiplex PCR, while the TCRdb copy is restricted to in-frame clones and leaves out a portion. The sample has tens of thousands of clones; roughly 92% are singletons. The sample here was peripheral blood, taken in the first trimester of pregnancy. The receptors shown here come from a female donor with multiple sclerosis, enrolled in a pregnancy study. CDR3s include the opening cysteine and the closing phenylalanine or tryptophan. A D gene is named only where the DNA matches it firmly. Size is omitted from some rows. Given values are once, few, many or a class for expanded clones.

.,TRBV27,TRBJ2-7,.,CASSSGTYSYEQYF,TGTGCCAGCAGCTCCGGGACTTACTCCTACGAGCAGTACTTC
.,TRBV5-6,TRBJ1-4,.,CASSFGRGVVKLFF,TGTGCCAGCAGCTTCGGCCGGGGGGTTGTGAAACTGTTTTTT
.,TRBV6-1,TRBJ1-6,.,CASSEKEAIRTSPLHF,TGTGCCAGCAGTGAAAAGGAGGCCATTCGAACCTCACCCCTCCACTTT
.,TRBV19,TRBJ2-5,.,CASRADGQETQYF,TGTGCCAGTAGGGCAGACGGGCAAGAGACCCAGTACTTC
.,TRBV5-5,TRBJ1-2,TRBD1,CASSPQGGYGYTF,TGTGCCAGCAGCCCCCAGGGGGGCTATGGCTACACCTTC
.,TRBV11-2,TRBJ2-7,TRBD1,CASSVTGVGSAYEQYF,TGTGCCAGCAGCGTCACAGGGGTAGGCTCGGCATACGAGCAGTACTTC
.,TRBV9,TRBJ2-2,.,CASSSTTRTGELFF,TGTGCCAGCAGCTCCACTACGCGTACCGGGGAGCTGTTTTTT
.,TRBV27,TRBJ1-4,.,CASSPPRQPNEKLFF,TGTGCCAGCAGTCCGCCAAGACAGCCGAATGAAAAACTGTTTTTT
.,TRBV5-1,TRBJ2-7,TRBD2,CASSLVGSGGYQYF,TGCGCCAGCAGCTTGGTTGGTAGCGGGGGGTATCAGTACTTC
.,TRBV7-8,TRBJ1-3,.,CASSLSRDSGNTIYF,TGTGCCAGCAGCTTGTCCAGGGACTCTGGAAACACCATATATTTT
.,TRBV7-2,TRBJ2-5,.,CASSYDRWQETQYF,TGTGCCAGCAGCTACGACAGATGGCAAGAGACCCAGTACTTC
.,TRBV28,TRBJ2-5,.,CASSPTKGGGSETQYF,TGTGCCAGCAGTCCCACTAAGGGGGGGGGATCGGAGACCCAGTACTTC
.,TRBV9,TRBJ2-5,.,CASSVGTDQETQYF,TGTGCCAGCAGCGTAGGAACAGATCAAGAGACCCAGTACTTC
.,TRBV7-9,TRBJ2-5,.,CASGRGQETQYF,TGTGCCAGCGGCCGAGGCCAAGAGACCCAGTACTTC
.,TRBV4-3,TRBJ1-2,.,CASSLRSGHDNYGYTF,TGCGCCAGCAGCCTTCGCTCGGGACATGATAACTATGGCTACACCTTC
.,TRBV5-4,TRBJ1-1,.,CASSLRTGMNTEAFF,TGTGCCAGCAGCTTGAGAACAGGGATGAACACTGAAGCTTTCTTT
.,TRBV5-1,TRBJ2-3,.,CASSPDRRTDTQYF,TGCGCCAGCAGCCCGGACAGACGCACAGATACGCAGTATTTT
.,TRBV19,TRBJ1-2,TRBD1,CATLDRGLNGYTF,TGTGCCACTTTGGACAGGGGGCTAAATGGCTACACCTTC
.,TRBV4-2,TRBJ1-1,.,CASSHPAKPGETEAFF,TGTGCCAGCAGCCATCCGGCCAAACCAGGGGAAACTGAAGCTTTCTTT
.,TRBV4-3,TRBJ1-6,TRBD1,CASSQARGAYGSPLHF,TGCGCCAGCAGCCAAGCCAGGGGGGCCTACGGTTCACCCCTCCACTTT
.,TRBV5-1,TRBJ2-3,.,CASSLAGADTQYF,TGCGCCAGCAGCTTGGCAGGGGCCGATACGCAGTATTTT
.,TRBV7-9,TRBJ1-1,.,CASSWFTGQAQSLNTEAFF,TGTGCCAGCAGCTGGTTCACAGGGCAGGCCCAATCCCTGAACACTGAAGCTTTCTTT
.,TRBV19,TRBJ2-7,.,CASSVSTRRGSYEQYF,TGTGCCAGTAGTGTTTCGACCCGGAGGGGCTCCTACGAGCAGTACTTC
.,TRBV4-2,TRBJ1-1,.,CASSQVDRRANTEAFF,TGTGCCAGCAGCCAAGTGGACAGAAGGGCGAACACTGAAGCTTTCTTT
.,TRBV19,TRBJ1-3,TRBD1,CASAGGKRNTIYF,TGTGCCAGCGCAGGGGGGAAGCGAAACACCATATATTTT
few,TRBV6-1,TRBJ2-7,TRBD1,CASRPTGREQYF,TGTGCCAGCCGTCCGACAGGGCGCGAGCAGTACTTC
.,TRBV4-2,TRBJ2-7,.,CASSQEAVRTYEQYF,TGTGCCAGCAGCCAAGAGGCGGTTCGGACCTACGAGCAGTACTTC
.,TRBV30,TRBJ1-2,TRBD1,CAVPGTGDNYGYTF,TGTGCCGTCCCCGGGACAGGGGATAACTATGGCTACACCTTC
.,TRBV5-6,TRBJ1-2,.,CASSPDGPQAPNYGYTF,TGTGCCAGCAGCCCGGATGGGCCGCAGGCCCCTAACTATGGCTACACCTTC
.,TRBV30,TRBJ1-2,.,CAGRTNPYGYTF,TGTGCCGGCCGGACTAACCCTTATGGCTACACCTTC
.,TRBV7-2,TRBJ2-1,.,CASSPWLSAGPSNEQFF,TGTGCCAGCAGCCCCTGGCTTAGTGCGGGGCCCTCCAATGAGCAGTTCTTC
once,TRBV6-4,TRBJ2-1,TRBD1,CASSEIWDRGSNEQFF,TGTGCCAGCAGTGAAATTTGGGACAGGGGGTCAAATGAGCAGTTCTTC
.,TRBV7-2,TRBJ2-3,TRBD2,CASSPGGLAGGLPDTQYF,TGTGCCAGCAGCCCCGGGGGGCTAGCGGGGGGGCTCCCAGATACGCAGTATTTT
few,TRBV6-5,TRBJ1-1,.,CASSSGSLNTEAFF,TGTGCCAGCAGCTCAGGAAGCCTGAACACTGAAGCTTTCTTT
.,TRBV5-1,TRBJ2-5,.,CASSLGASATTSQETQYF,TGCGCCAGCAGCTTGGGGGCTAGCGCCACAACCTCTCAAGAGACCCAGTACTTC
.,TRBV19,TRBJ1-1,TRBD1,CASSGDRGEAFF,TGTGCCAGTAGTGGGGACAGGGGAGAGGCTTTCTTT
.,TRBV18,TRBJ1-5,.,CASSPLGGGSNQPQHF,TGTGCCAGCTCACCATTGGGGGGTGGGAGCAATCAGCCCCAGCATTTT
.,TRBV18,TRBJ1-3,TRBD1,CASSGDSSGNTIYF,TGTGCCAGCTCAGGGGACAGCTCTGGAAACACCATATATTTT
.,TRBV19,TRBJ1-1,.,CASSIWGGETEAFF,TGTGCCAGTAGTATTTGGGGGGGGGAGACTGAAGCTTTCTTT
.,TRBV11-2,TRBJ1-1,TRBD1,CASSPYRGGNTEAFF,TGTGCCAGCAGCCCTTACAGGGGGGGGAACACTGAAGCTTTCTTT